Listed here are 11 T cell receptor beta chains from one sample, sequenced in a study of T cell responses to AZD1222 COVID-19 vaccine. Sequencing was performed with immunoSEQ multiplex PCR; in TCRdb, only in-frame clones are kept and a portion is missing. The sample has some 25,000 clones, about 86% seen once. The sample in question was peripheral blood, obtained 28 days after the second AZD1222 dose. Receptors were obtained from an adult who received the AZD1222 COVID-19 vaccine.

This chain links TRBV28 with TRBJ1-4, with D unresolved. The CDR3 runs 15 residues. From germline, CDR1 is MDHEN and CDR2 SYDVKM. Trimming shortened V by 5 bases and J by 6 bases, and 16 bases separated the two germline ends. This CDR3 is CASSPPPGFYEKLFF. CDR3 DNA sequence: TGTGCCAGCAGTCCCCCCCCAGGTTTTTATGAAAAACTGTTTTTT.

J is TRBJ1-2 and V is TRBV13; weak D call: TRBD1 (5 bases). Germline CDR1 PRHDT, CDR2 FYEKMQ (reference sequence). The CDR3 length is 14 residues. Trimming cost V 5 bases and J 7 bases, with 17 bases left between them. CDR3 nucleotide sequence: TGTGCCAGCAGCGTGGGACGGCCCTCCCCTGGCTACACCTTC. Its protein product is CASSVGRPSPGYTF. The full variable domain, with the rest looked up from reference TRBV13 and TRBJ1-2, is AAGVIQSPRHLIKEKRETATLKCYPIPRHDTVYWYQQGPGQDPQFLISFYEKMQSDKGSIPDRFSAQQFSDYHSELNMSSLELGDSALYFCASSVGRPSPGYTFGSGTRLTVV.

The chain combines TRBV6-4 with TRBJ2-2; D uncertain. Between the trimmed V and J ends, which lost 4 bases and 3 bases, there was a span of 12 bases. CDR3 length: 15 amino acids. Germline loops: CDR1 MRHNA, CDR2 SNTAGT. The CDR3 DNA is TGTGCCAGCAGTGCGACGGGTTTGGACACCGGGGAGCTGTTTTTT. Amino acids: CASSATGLDTGELFF.

This sequence joins TRBV18 and TRBJ2-2; 8 bases match TRBD2. This CDR3 comprises 17 residues. Trimming at V came to 0 bases and at J to 6 bases, leaving 9 bases not matched to a gene. Germline V gives CDR1 KGHSH, CDR2 LQKENI. The CDR3 protein is CASSPPSAGAGAGELFF. The CDR3 DNA sequence: TGTGCCAGCTCACCACCGAGCGCGGGAGCGGGGGCCGGGGAGCTGTTTTTT.

The chain couples TRBV7-8 to TRBJ1-2; 9 positions match TRBD1. This CDR3 is built from 17 residues. Germline-derived CDR1 and CDR2 are SGHVS and FQNEAQ. J gave up 0 bases and V 5 bases, and 10 bases lay outside the gene matches. CDR3: CASSPYRGQATNYGYTF. The CDR3 coding sequence is TGTGCCAGCAGCCCCTACAGGGGGCAAGCGACTAACTATGGCTACACCTTC.

The genes are TRBV5-6 and TRBJ2-1; TRBD2 agrees at 10 bases. The junction had 0 bases not matched to a gene; V was cut back by 2 bases and J by 4 bases. CDR3 length: 14 residues. Germline V gene sequence: CDR1 SGHDT, CDR2 YYEEEE. CDR3: CASSLLAGYNEQFF. CDR3 coding DNA: TGTGCCAGCAGCTTACTAGCGGGGTACAATGAGCAGTTCTTC. The full variable domain, rest sourced from reference TRBV5-6 and TRBJ2-1, is DAGVTQSPTHLIKTRGQQVTLRCSPKSGHDTVSWYQQALGQGPQFIFQYYEEEERQRGNFPDRFSGHQFPNYSSELNVNALLLGDSALYLCASSLLAGYNEQFFGPGTRLTVL.

This chain connects TRBV5-4 to TRBJ1-1; D ambiguous. Germline V gene data show CDR1 as SGHNT and CDR2 as YYREEE (reference sequence). The V end lost 1 base, the J end lost 3 bases, and 10 bases lay between the germline ends. The CDR3 is 14 residues long. The CDR3 coding sequence is TGTGCCAGCAGCTTGACGGTGTCGGACACTGAAGCTTTCTTT. It yields the protein CASSLTVSDTEAFF.

This clone turned up a few times. The chain has TRBV28 and TRBJ2-7; unclear D gene. From germline, CDR1 is MDHEN and CDR2 SYDVKM. The CDR3 is 12 amino acids. Trimming pared 6 bases from V and 3 bases from J, leaving 9 bases between. CDR3 in DNA: TGTGCCAGCAGCCGCGATGACTACGAGCAGTACTTC. This encodes CASSRDDYEQYF.

The chain uses TRBV5-1 and TRBJ2-5; a possible D gene is TRBD1 (5 bases). V shed 4 bases and J shed 4 bases, with 17 bases lying between them. Germline V gives CDR1 SGHRS, CDR2 YFSETQ. The CDR3 has 15 amino acids. The CDR3 DNA reads TGCGCCAGCAGCCCATACCAAACAGGCCCAGAGACCCAGTACTTC. Its translation: CASSPYQTGPETQYF.

The chain has TRBV5-8 and TRBJ2-7; either TRBD1 or TRBD2 may fit D (5 bases each). Germline CDR1 and CDR2: SGHTS and YDEGEE. The V and J ends lost 3 bases and 9 bases respectively, with 10 bases between them. CDR3 length: 11 residues. The DNA for the CDR3 is TGTGCCAGCAGCTCGACCGGGGCGCAGTACTTC. Translating gives CASSSTGAQYF. The whole variable domain, remainder taken from reference TRBV5-8 and TRBJ2-7, is EAGVTQSPTHLIKTRGQQATLRCSPISGHTSVYWYQQALGLGLQFLLWYDEGEERNRGNFPPRFSGRQFPNYSSELNVNALELEDSALYLCASSSTGAQYFGPGTRLTVT.

The J gene is TRBJ2-7, the V gene TRBV4-1, with TRBD1 matching 7 bases. V trimming: 4 bases; J trimming: 7 bases; junction bases outside the gene matches: 13. Germline CDR1 and CDR2: MGHRA and YSYEKL. This CDR3 contains 15 residues. CDR3 loop: CASSPWDSSLREQYF. CDR3 bases: TGCGCCAGCAGCCCCTGGGACAGTTCACTAAGGGAGCAGTACTTC.